This T cell receptor (beta chain) was observed in a study of tissue T cells after allogeneic stem cell transplantation. In this sample, this clone turned up once. Gene and germline names: mouse. The DNA ends 1 residue before the CDR3 does, and the rest of the CDR3 is filled in from the germline J gene. This CDR3 is 15 amino acids long. Unmatched junction bases numbered 10, after V lost 2 bases and J lost 7 bases. Sequenced by immunoSEQ multiplex PCR; TCRdb stores in-frame clones only, minus some. Counted here are thousands of clones, around 33% occurring once; the ten biggest clones make up more than 2.5%. Time point here: mouse harvest day 14 after allogeneic transplant. Mouse grafts combined 10^7 T-cell-depleted bone marrow cells with 10^6 splenic CD5+ T cells.

This TCR was recovered from a female BALB/c mouse given C57BL/6 T cells with graft-versus-host disease after an allogeneic hematopoietic cell transplant. Sequenced material: skin. The rearrangement joins TRBV21 to TRBJ2-7; 8 positions match TRBD2. TRBV21 is labeled an ORF, and its function is uncertain. The CDR3 here is CASSQNGGGREEQYF. The CDR3 bases that were read are TGTGCTAGCAGTCAAAACGGGGGGGGGCGCGAGGAACAGTAC.